The entry below gives a single T cell receptor (beta chain) sequence along with its context. Its target is not known. The sample is drawn from a study of beta chain features in type 1 diabetes. Sequenced material consisted of expressed TCRB transcripts (all of the isolated RNA was reverse transcribed). The data were produced by immunoSEQ multiplex PCR, yet TCRdb's version contains in-frame clones alone and is incomplete. The sample holds roughly 730,000 clones; around 15% are singletons and the top ten take 0.02% to 0.025%. There are 14 residues in the CDR3. CDR1 and CDR2 from the germline V gene are SGHRS and YFSETQ. Between the trimmed V and J ends, which lost 6 bases and 2 bases, there was a span of 13 bases. By way of CD45RO/CCR7/CD25/CD127/CD95/CD27, the CD4+ regulatory, stem cell-like memory, central memory and naive cells were sorted. Study findings and constraints: The influence of HLA type on TCRB rearrangement stayed undetermined. Moderately but significantly shorter TCRB CDR3s were found in Type 1 diabetes patients in all four CD4+ subsets.

The chain carries TRBV5-1 and TRBJ2-3, with D perhaps assigned TRBD1 or TRBD2 (5 bases each). The origin of this receptor is a man younger than 35 with type 1 diabetes. Sequencing input: naive CD4+ T cells from blood. The CDR3 loop reads CASMRGRNTDTQYF. Here the CDR3 DNA reads TGCGCCAGCATGAGGGGCAGAAACACAGATACGCAGTATTTT.